The text below deals with one TCR beta chain. Trimming pared 3 bases from V and 8 bases from J, leaving 11 bases between. The V gene's germline CDR1 is LGHDT and CDR2 YNNKEL (reference sequence). The CDR3 spans 13 residues. The data were taken from a study of response to subunit inactivated influenza vaccine. TCRdb redid the calling of the RT-PCR reads with MiXCR, one entry per CDR3 protein. The sample has roughly 190,000 distinct CDR3 sequences, 12% seen once. The same sample was also used in a study of T cells expressing NK-cell markers. Turning to that study: As the method of synthesis, 5'RACE template switching with UMIs yielded TCR beta cDNA. HCMV serostatus: seven of eight sequenced donors positive, one negative. Whether expanded NKG2C+ T cell clones were HCMV specific stayed uncertain.

Sequencing was performed on CD8+ T cells sorted from PBMCs, taken 11 to 12 days after vaccination. This TCR came from a man over 45 who received an inactivated influenza vaccine. V gene TRBV3-1 combines with J gene TRBJ2-1; D perhaps matches TRBD1 (6 bases). Here the CDR3 DNA reads TGTGCCAGCAGCCACAACAGGGTCGATGAGCAGTTCTTC. Translated: CASSHNRVDEQFF.